This T cell receptor (beta chain) derives from a study of shared clonotypes between healthy human individuals. J lost 3 bases, V lost 0 bases, and 4 bases had no gene match. Germline loops: CDR1 SGHRS, CDR2 YFSETQ. This CDR3 contains 16 residues. Sequenced by immunoSEQ multiplex PCR; TCRdb stores in-frame clones only, minus some. The sample comprises fewer than 700,000 clones, roughly 79% of which are singletons, and 12% rests with the top ten. This clone came up once. This chain uses TRBV5-1 with TRBJ2-7; 12 bases fit TRBD2. The sequence was collected from a woman aged 40 to 50 in good health. Some clones in this sample may be carry-over from other donors' samples. The sample comprised PBMCs. CDR3 sequence reads: CASSLARLAGDYEQYF. CDR3 DNA sequence: TGCGCCAGCAGCTTGGCCAGACTAGCGGGAGACTACGAGCAGTACTTC.